The 28 T cell receptor beta chains in this list originate from one sample, sequenced in a study of T cell responses to AZD1222 COVID-19 vaccine. Data came from immunoSEQ multiplex PCR; TCRdb stores just in-frame clones and leaves some out. The sample shows 120,000 or so clones, about 87% of them seen only once. This specimen was peripheral blood, taken on day 0 of AZD1222 vaccination. These TCRs come from an adult in good health.

V usage is TRBV4-3 and J usage is TRBJ2-5; a possible D gene is TRBD1 (6 bases). In germline, CDR1 is LGHNA, CDR2 YSLEER. With 1 base removed from V and 7 bases from J, the gap between germline ends came to 7 bases. This CDR3 spans 12 amino acids. Here the CDR3 DNA reads TGCGCCAGCAGCCAAGGAGGGGGGACCCAGTACTTC. It encodes CASSQGGGTQYF.

V usage is TRBV7-2 and J usage is TRBJ2-7, with D unclear. The CDR3 loop spans 13 amino acids. Trimming stripped 4 bases from V and 2 bases from J, with 9 bases between. The germline gives CDR1 SGHTA, CDR2 FQGNSA. CDR3 bases: TGTGCCAGCAGCTCAAATGGGGCCTACGAGCAGTACTTC. Translation gives CASSSNGAYEQYF.

This rearrangement joins TRBV6-5 to TRBJ1-2; D might be TRBD1 (6 bases). This CDR3 is 14 amino acids long. V lost 6 bases and J lost 3, with 14 bases in between. Germline V gene data show CDR1 as MNHEY and CDR2 as SVGAGI. CDR3 residues: CASRLRGSDYGYTF. In DNA form, the CDR3 reads TGTGCCAGCAGACTAAGGGGGAGCGACTATGGCTACACCTTC.

The V gene is TRBV27, the J gene TRBJ2-1; TRBD1 matches 8 bases. With 8 bases clipped from V and 7 bases from J, the junction kept 13 bases outside the gene matches. CDR1 and CDR2 (germline): MNHEY, SMNVEV (reference sequence). The CDR3 length is 15 residues. CDR3 coding DNA: TGTGCCAGCTTTAACCCAGGACAGGGTCGGAATGAGCAGTTCTTC. This encodes CASFNPGQGRNEQFF.

This clone was detected a few times. CDR3 sequence (DNA): TGTGCCAGCTCCCAACAGGGACTACTGGACAATGAGCAGTTCTTC. Translation: CASSQQGLLDNEQFF. The chain is built from TRBV18 and TRBJ2-1; possibly TRBD2 for D (7 bases). Germline V CDR1 and CDR2: KGHSH, LQKENI. V lost 6 bases and J 5 bases, leaving 17 bases between the germline ends. The CDR3 covers 15 residues.

The V gene is TRBV29-1, the J gene TRBJ1-2; 7 bases line up with TRBD1. Looked up from germline, CDR1 is SQVTM and CDR2 is ANQGSEA. The CDR3 spans 13 residues. After removal of 6 bases from V and 2 bases from J, the junction contained 6 bases not matched to a gene. In nucleotides, the CDR3 is TGCAGCGTAGCCATACAGGGGAACTATGGCTACACCTTC. It codes for CSVAIQGNYGYTF.

The gene calls are TRBV7-2 and TRBJ1-6; a possible D gene is TRBD1 (5 bases). Trimming left V 3 bases short and J 10 bases short, with 7 bases between. The germline CDR1 and CDR2 sequences are SGHTA and FQGNSA. This CDR3 is built from 12 residues. CDR3 DNA: TGTGCCAGCAGCTTCGGGGGGTCACCCCTCCACTTT. As protein: CASSFGGSPLHF.

The chain employs TRBV28 and TRBJ1-2; D is unclear. This CDR3 comprises 13 residues. The germline V gene has CDR1 MDHEN and CDR2 SYDVKM. Trimming took off 10 bases at V and 5 bases at J, with 17 bases between the two ends. In DNA form, the CDR3 reads TGTGCCATCACCATAAGCCCAGGTTATGGCTACACCTTC. It specifies CAITISPGYGYTF.

The chain is built from TRBV27 and TRBJ1-5; D may be TRBD1 (5 bases). The ends were cut back, 2 bases at V and 7 bases at J, with 12 bases in the middle. This CDR3 region has 14 residues. From germline, CDR1 is MNHEY and CDR2 SMNVEV (reference sequence). The DNA of the CDR3 is TGTGCCAGCAGTTTAGCACCTGGGGGACAGCCCCAGCATTTT. It is translated as CASSLAPGGQPQHF.

The count of this clone is one. This rearrangement joins TRBV28 to TRBJ1-3, with a weak D call TRBD1 (5 bases). The CDR3 consists of 14 residues. In germline, CDR1 is MDHEN, CDR2 SYDVKM. The V gene lost 7 bases and the J gene lost 0 bases, with 10 bases spanning the gap. Written as DNA, the CDR3 is TGTGCCAGCACCCCGAGGGGCTCTGGAAACACCATATATTTT. It is translated as CASTPRGSGNTIYF.

The gene calls are TRBV24-1 and TRBJ1-2; tentatively, D is TRBD1 (5 bases). Germline values: CDR1 KGHDR, CDR2 SFDVKD. The CDR3 contains 16 residues. The V end lost 5 bases, the J end lost 2 bases, and 17 bases lay between the germline ends. The CDR3 coding sequence is TGTGCCACCAGTGGTGTGGGACGGGACGGCAACTATGGCTACACCTTC. Its protein product is CATSGVGRDGNYGYTF.

The chain uses TRBV4-2 and TRBJ2-5; D might be TRBD1 (5 bases). Per the germline V gene, CDR1 is LGHNA and CDR2 is YNFKEQ. The CDR3 sequence is 16 residues long. Between the trimmed V and J ends, which lost 0 bases and 5 bases, there was a span of 16 bases. The chain's CDR3 is CASSQDPVTGVETQYF. CDR3 sequence (DNA): TGTGCCAGCAGCCAAGATCCAGTTACAGGTGTGGAGACCCAGTACTTC.

The chain joins TRBV7-8 to TRBJ1-3, with D possibly matching TRBD1 (6 bases). The germline V and J ends were trimmed by 1 base and 0 bases, with 13 bases remaining between them. The germline V gene encodes CDR1 SGHVS and CDR2 FQNEAQ. CDR3 size: 17 residues. The CDR3 DNA reads as TGTGCCAGCAGCTTAGGGGTGGGACAAAACTCTGGAAACACCATATATTTT. It is translated as CASSLGVGQNSGNTIYF.

The chain recombines TRBV19 with TRBJ2-3; a weak D match, TRBD2 (5 bases). The length of the CDR3 is 14 residues. The germline CDR1 and CDR2 sequences are LNHDA and SQIVND (reference sequence). Trimming stripped 6 bases from V and 3 bases from J, with 13 bases between. CDR3: CASRAGYETDTQYF. CDR3 DNA: TGTGCCAGTAGGGCGGGCTACGAGACAGATACGCAGTATTTT.

The genes are TRBV28 and TRBJ1-1, with D perhaps matching TRBD1 (6 bases). Trimming removed 6 bases at V and 9 bases at J, with 11 bases between. This CDR3 has 11 amino acids. CDR1 and CDR2 (germline): MDHEN, SYDVKM. CDR3 residues: CASSIQGKAFF. DNA for the CDR3: TGTGCCAGCAGCATACAGGGCAAAGCTTTCTTT.

This rearrangement joins TRBV5-6 to TRBJ2-7; D not certain. The germline V gene encodes CDR1 SGHDT and CDR2 YYEEEE. This CDR3 contains 12 residues. The V gene lost 4 bases and the J gene lost 5 bases, with 10 bases spanning the gap. Here the CDR3 reads CASSNYPNEQYF. The CDR3 nucleotides read TGTGCCAGCAGCAACTATCCGAACGAGCAGTACTTC. Full variable domain (remainder filled in from reference TRBV5-6 and TRBJ2-7): DAGVTQSPTHLIKTRGQQVTLRCSPKSGHDTVSWYQQALGQGPQFIFQYYEEEERQRGNFPDRFSGHQFPNYSSELNVNALLLGDSALYLCASSNYPNEQYFGPGTRLTVT.

This chain uses TRBV28 with TRBJ1-2; D is unclear. The V end lost 3 bases, the J end lost 2 bases, and 4 bases lay between the germline ends. Germline assignment: CDR1 MDHEN and CDR2 SYDVKM. The CDR3 has 12 residues. In nucleotides, the CDR3 is TGTGCCAGCAGTTTTCAAAACTATGGCTACACCTTC. Translating it yields CASSFQNYGYTF.

CDR3 protein: CATSRDWKYEQYF. CDR3 nucleotide sequence: TGTGCCACCAGCAGAGATTGGAAGTACGAGCAGTACTTC. The rearrangement uses TRBV15 and TRBJ2-7; D is ambiguous. The CDR3 runs to 13 residues. From germline, CDR1 is LNHNV and CDR2 YYDKDF (reference sequence). V gave up 0 bases and J gave up 4 bases, with 7 bases separating them. The variable domain in full, completed from reference TRBV15 and TRBJ2-7, reads DAMVIQNPRYQVTQFGKPVTLSCSQTLNHNVMYWYQQKSSQAPKLLFHYYDKDFNNEADTPDNFQSRRPNTSFCFLDIRSPGLGDTAMYLCATSRDWKYEQYFGPGTRLTVT.

This chain uses TRBV12-3 or TRBV12-4 with TRBJ1-2; D not resolved. With 2 bases removed from V and 4 bases from J, the gap between germline ends came to 8 bases. The CDR3 is 13 residues long. The CDR3 DNA follows: TGTGCCAGCAGTTTAAGCCAGTCCTATGGCTACACCTTC. Translating gives CASSLSQSYGYTF.

V gene TRBV19 combines with J gene TRBJ2-1, with a possible D match to TRBD2 (5 bases). The germline gives CDR1 LNHDA, CDR2 SQIVND (reference sequence). Trimming cost V 6 bases and J 9 bases, with 15 bases left between them. The CDR3 consists of 13 residues. CDR3 amino acids: CASSLTSGIEQFF. The CDR3 coding sequence is TGTGCCAGTAGCCTCACCAGCGGAATTGAGCAGTTCTTC.

The chain's CDR3 is CATSRGQVNQPQHF. The CDR3 region has the DNA TGTGCCACCAGCAGAGGACAGGTTAATCAGCCCCAGCATTTT. This sequence joins TRBV15 and TRBJ1-5, with a possible D match to TRBD1 (6 bases). V shed 1 base and J shed 4 bases, with 8 bases lying between them. CDR3 length: 14 amino acids. In germline, CDR1 is LNHNV, CDR2 YYDKDF (reference sequence). The complete variable domain, with remaining parts taken from reference TRBV15 and TRBJ1-5, reads DAMVIQNPRYQVTQFGKPVTLSCSQTLNHNVMYWYQQKSSQAPKLLFHYYDKDFNNEADTPDNFQSRRPNTSFCFLDIRSPGLGDTAMYLCATSRGQVNQPQHFGDGTRLSIL.

CDR3 DNA: TGTGCCAGCAGCCCCTCGTTCGGAGGCTACACCTTC. It specifies CASSPSFGGYTF. This chain joins TRBV12-3 or TRBV12-4 and TRBJ1-2; the D is unclear. This CDR3 is 12 amino acids long. V was shortened by 6 bases and J by 8 bases, with 13 bases between the two germline ends.

V and J are TRBV6-1 and TRBJ1-2; D may be TRBD1 (6 bases). There are 16 residues in the CDR3. V lost 2 bases and J 5 bases, leaving 18 bases between the germline ends. CDR1 and CDR2 from the germline V gene are MNHNS and SASEGT. The CDR3 DNA sequence: TGTGCCAGCAGTGAAATAGGACAGAGCGGGGTGTATGGCTACACCTTC. Translated, it gives CASSEIGQSGVYGYTF.

The DNA for the CDR3 is TGCGCCAGCAGCACCACGACAGGGGACCAAGAGACCCAGTACTTC. Translating gives CASSTTTGDQETQYF. The V call is TRBV5-1, the J call TRBJ2-5; 8 bases fit TRBD1. The CDR3 has 15 amino acids. The V gene's germline CDR1 is SGHRS and CDR2 YFSETQ. V gave up 4 bases and J gave up 0 bases; unmatched junction bases: 5.

This clone was picked up one time. The chain couples TRBV20-1 to TRBJ2-7, with D perhaps TRBD1 (5 bases). Between the trimmed V and J ends, which lost 7 bases and 2 bases, there was a span of 9 bases. CDR1 and CDR2 from the germline V gene are DFQATT and SNEGSKA (reference sequence). The CDR3 length is 11 residues. CDR3 nucleotide sequence: TGCAGTGGCAGGGATCCCTACGAGCAGTACTTC. Protein product: CSGRDPYEQYF.

The J gene is TRBJ1-2, the V gene TRBV19; no definite D call. The CDR3 loop spans 14 amino acids. The germline gives CDR1 LNHDA, CDR2 SQIVND (reference sequence). V lost 10 bases and J lost 8, with 23 bases in between. CDR3 in amino acids: CATQPRGGGFGYTF. CDR3 sequence (DNA): TGTGCCACCCAACCCCGAGGCGGAGGGTTCGGCTACACCTTC.

The chain combines TRBV6-2 or TRBV6-3 with TRBJ1-5; D not resolved. CDR3 size: 13 residues. V lost 2 bases, J lost 5 bases, and 7 bases lay in between. Germline-derived CDR1 and CDR2 are MNHEY and SVGEGT. The CDR3 DNA reads as TGTGCCAGCAGTTACACCAAGGATCAGCCCCAGCATTTT. This encodes CASSYTKDQPQHF.

This clone was seen a single time. The chain carries TRBV15 and TRBJ1-2, with TRBD1 as a possible D gene (5 bases). This CDR3 has 15 residues. CDR1 and CDR2 (germline): LNHNV, YYDKDF (reference sequence). The V end was cut by 7 bases, the J end by 3 bases, with 18 bases between. CDR3 in DNA: TGTGCCACCACCCCGGACAAAGTCCTATACTATGGCTACACCTTC. Amino acid sequence: CATTPDKVLYYGYTF. Full variable domain (outside the CDR3, taken from reference TRBV15 and TRBJ1-2): DAMVIQNPRYQVTQFGKPVTLSCSQTLNHNVMYWYQQKSSQAPKLLFHYYDKDFNNEADTPDNFQSRRPNTSFCFLDIRSPGLGDTAMYLCATTPDKVLYYGYTFGSGTRLTVV.